A selection of T cell receptor beta chains follows, all from one sample in a study of blood T cell repertoires in COVID-19. The method was immunoSEQ multiplex PCR; TCRdb's version includes in-frame clones alone and lacks a portion of them. Among 230,000 or so clones listed, more than 70% were seen once. Material for sequencing was PBMCs or T cells enriched from blood (not recorded which). The source is a woman in her thirties or forties with acute COVID-19. CDR3s include the opening cysteine and the closing phenylalanine or tryptophan. A D gene is named only where the DNA matches it firmly. Some rows have no size entry. The others give once, few or many, or a class for an expanded clone.

size,V,J,D,DNA,CDR3
-,TRBV5-8,TRBJ1-5,-,TGTGCCAGCGGCCAGTCAGTGATTAGCAATCAGCCCCAGCATTTT,CASGQSVISNQPQHF
-,TRBV29-1,TRBJ2-5,TRBD1,TGCAGCACCCTTCCCCCGGGACAGGGTATTATGCAGACCCAGTACTTC,CSTLPPGQGIMQTQYF
-,TRBV27,TRBJ1-5,TRBD1,TGTGCCAGCAAGACAGGGCCAACAAGCAATCAGCCCCAGCATTTT,CASKTGPTSNQPQHF
once,TRBV28,TRBJ1-2,-,TGTGCCAGCAGTTTCGAGGGTAGACACTCTTATGGCTACACCTTC,CASSFEGRHSYGYTF
-,TRBV7-2,TRBJ1-2,-,TGTGCCAGCAGCACCCGGACAGCAAGCTATGGCTACACCTTC,CASSTRTASYGYTF
-,TRBV12-5,TRBJ1-2,-,TGTGCTAGTGGTTTGGTACTTCCCAGGGGTGACTATGGCTACACCTTC,CASGLVLPRGDYGYTF
-,TRBV2,TRBJ2-5,-,TGTGCCAGCAGGGGACTTCCGGGGGAGACCCAGTACTTC,CASRGLPGETQYF
once,TRBV19,TRBJ2-1,TRBD2,TGTGCCAGTCGAATAGCGGGAGGGCCGAGTGAGCAGTTCTTC,CASRIAGGPSEQFF
once,TRBV24-1,TRBJ1-5,-,TGTGCCACACAGGGTTATAGCAATCAGCCCCAGCATTTT,CATQGYSNQPQHF
-,TRBV7-7,TRBJ2-5,-,TGTGCTAGCAGCTTAGCTAGGACAGCCCAAGAGACCCAGTACTTC,CASSLARTAQETQYF
-,TRBV11-3,TRBJ1-1,-,TGTGCCAGCGGAAGCGAGGGGGTCGGGGCTTTCTTT,CASGSEGVGAFF
-,TRBV19,TRBJ1-5,-,TGTGCCAGTAGATCCGGGACACCAAATCAGCCCCAGCATTTT,CASRSGTPNQPQHF
once,TRBV6-1,TRBJ1-2,TRBD1,TGTGCCAGCAGTGAGACAGGGGGTGACTATGGCTACACCTTC,CASSETGGDYGYTF
-,TRBV15,TRBJ1-5,-,TGTGCCACCAGCAGAGATCGTGCAGGCAATCAGCCCCAGCATTTT,CATSRDRAGNQPQHF
-,TRBV6-1,TRBJ2-2,TRBD2,TGTGCCAGCAGTGTCCGGGGACTAGCGGGGTTCGATCTAGGGGAGCTGTTTTTT,CASSVRGLAGFDLGELFF
-,TRBV25-1,TRBJ2-3,TRBD2,TGTGCCAGCAGTGTAGCGGGGTCAGATACGCAGTATTTT,CASSVAGSDTQYF
-,TRBV5-4,TRBJ2-1,TRBD1,TGTGCCAGCCAGGGGGCTAACGACAATGAGCAGTTCTTC,CASQGANDNEQFF
once,TRBV10-3,TRBJ2-2,-,TGTGCCATCCAAGAGAAGCAGGGGCAAGGGGAGCTGTTTTTT,CAIQEKQGQGELFF
-,TRBV9,TRBJ2-4,-,TGTGCCAGCAGCCCCCGGGGTAAAAACATTCAGTACTTC,CASSPRGKNIQYF
-,TRBV2,TRBJ1-1,-,TGTGCCAGCCAGGTGGATACTGAAGCTTTCTTT,CASQVDTEAFF
-,TRBV16,TRBJ1-5,-,TGTGCCAGCAGCCAAGAAGTAGTCAATCAGCCCCAGCATTTT,CASSQEVVNQPQHF
-,TRBV10-3,TRBJ2-5,-,TGTGCCACCCGGGGAGGGACAATCCAAGAGACCCAGTACTTC,CATRGGTIQETQYF